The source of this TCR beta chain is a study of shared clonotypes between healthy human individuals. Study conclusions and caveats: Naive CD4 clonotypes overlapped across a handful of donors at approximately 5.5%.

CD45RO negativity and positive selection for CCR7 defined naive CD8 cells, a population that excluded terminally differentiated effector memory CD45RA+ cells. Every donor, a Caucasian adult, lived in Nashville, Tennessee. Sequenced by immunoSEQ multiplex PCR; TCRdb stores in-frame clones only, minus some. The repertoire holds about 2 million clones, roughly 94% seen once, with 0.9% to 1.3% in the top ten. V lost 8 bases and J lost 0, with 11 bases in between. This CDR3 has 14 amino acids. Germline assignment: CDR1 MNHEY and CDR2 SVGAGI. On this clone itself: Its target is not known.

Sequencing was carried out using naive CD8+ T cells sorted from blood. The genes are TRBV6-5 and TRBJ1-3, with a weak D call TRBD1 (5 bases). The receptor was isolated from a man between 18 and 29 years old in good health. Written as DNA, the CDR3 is TGTGCCAGCGTTGGGGGGGTCTCTGGAAACACCATATATTTT. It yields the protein CASVGGVSGNTIYF.